Described below is a single T cell receptor (beta chain) sequence and its context. The data belong to a study of blood T cell repertoires in COVID-19. Sequencing used immunoSEQ multiplex PCR; TCRdb keeps in-frame clones, though not all of them. The table has tens of thousands of clones, about 86% seen once. CDR1 is SGHRS, CDR2 YFSETQ, per germline. V shed 4 bases, J shed 1 base, and the junction held 4 bases outside the gene matches. The CDR3 is 15 amino acids. Source material: peripheral blood. This clonotype was sampled from an elderly man with active COVID-19. The V gene is TRBV5-1, the J gene TRBJ2-3; TRBD1 agrees at 9 bases. The CDR3 region is CASSPGQGGTDTQYF. CDR3 nucleotides: TGCGCCAGCAGCCCGGGACAGGGAGGCACAGATACGCAGTATTTT.